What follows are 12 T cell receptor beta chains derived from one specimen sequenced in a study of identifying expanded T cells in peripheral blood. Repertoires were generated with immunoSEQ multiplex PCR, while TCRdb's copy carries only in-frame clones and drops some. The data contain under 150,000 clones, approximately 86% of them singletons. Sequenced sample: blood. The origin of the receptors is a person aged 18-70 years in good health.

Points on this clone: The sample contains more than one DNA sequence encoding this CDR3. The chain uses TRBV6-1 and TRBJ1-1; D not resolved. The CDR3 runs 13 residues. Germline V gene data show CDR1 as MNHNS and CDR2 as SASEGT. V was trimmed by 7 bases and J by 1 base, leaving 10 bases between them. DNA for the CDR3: TGTGCCAGCACCGAGGGTGGGAACACTGAAGCTTTCTTT. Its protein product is CASTEGGNTEAFF.

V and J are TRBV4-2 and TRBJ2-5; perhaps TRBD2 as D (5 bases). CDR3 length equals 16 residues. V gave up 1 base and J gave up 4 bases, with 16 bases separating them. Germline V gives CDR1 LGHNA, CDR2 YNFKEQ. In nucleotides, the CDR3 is TGTGCCAGCAGCCAAGGAACTAGTAAGGGCCGAGAGACCCAGTACTTC. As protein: CASSQGTSKGRETQYF.

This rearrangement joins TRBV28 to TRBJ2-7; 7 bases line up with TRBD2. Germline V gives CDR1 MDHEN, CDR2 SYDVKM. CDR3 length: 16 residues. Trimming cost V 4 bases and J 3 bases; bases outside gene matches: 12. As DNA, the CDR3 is TGTGCCAGCAGTTCCTACCTAACCGCGGGAGACTACGAGCAGTACTTC. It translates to CASSSYLTAGDYEQYF.

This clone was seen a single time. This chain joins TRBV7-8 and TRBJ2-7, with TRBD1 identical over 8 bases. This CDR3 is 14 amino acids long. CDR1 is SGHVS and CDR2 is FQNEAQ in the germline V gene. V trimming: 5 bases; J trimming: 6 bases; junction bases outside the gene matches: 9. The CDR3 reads CASSLHGQGLEQYF. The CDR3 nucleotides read TGTGCCAGCAGCCTACACGGACAGGGTCTCGAGCAGTACTTC.

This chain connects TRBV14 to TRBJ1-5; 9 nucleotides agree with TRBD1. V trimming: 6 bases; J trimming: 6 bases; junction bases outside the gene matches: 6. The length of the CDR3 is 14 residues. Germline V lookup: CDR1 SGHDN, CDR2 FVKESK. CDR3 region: CASSGQGPSQPQHF. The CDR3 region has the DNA TGTGCCAGCAGTGGACAGGGGCCTAGTCAGCCCCAGCATTTT.

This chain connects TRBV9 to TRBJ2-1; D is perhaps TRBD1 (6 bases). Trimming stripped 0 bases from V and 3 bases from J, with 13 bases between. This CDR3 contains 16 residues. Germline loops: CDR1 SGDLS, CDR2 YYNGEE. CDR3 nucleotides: TGTGCCAGCAGCGTAGACGGGACACCCGTCTACAATGAGCAGTTCTTC. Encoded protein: CASSVDGTPVYNEQFF.

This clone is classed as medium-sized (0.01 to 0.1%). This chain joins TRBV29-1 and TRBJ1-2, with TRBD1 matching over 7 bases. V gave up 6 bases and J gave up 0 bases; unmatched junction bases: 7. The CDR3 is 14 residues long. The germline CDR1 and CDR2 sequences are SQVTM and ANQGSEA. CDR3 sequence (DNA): TGCAGCGTCACAGGGGATTCTGCTAACTATGGCTACACCTTC. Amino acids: CSVTGDSANYGYTF.

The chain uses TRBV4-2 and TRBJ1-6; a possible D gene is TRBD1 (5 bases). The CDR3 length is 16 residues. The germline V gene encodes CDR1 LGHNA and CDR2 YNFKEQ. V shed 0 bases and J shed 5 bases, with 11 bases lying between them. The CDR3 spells CASSQDQGIDNSPLHF. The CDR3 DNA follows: TGTGCCAGCAGCCAAGATCAGGGCATAGATAATTCACCCCTCCACTTT.

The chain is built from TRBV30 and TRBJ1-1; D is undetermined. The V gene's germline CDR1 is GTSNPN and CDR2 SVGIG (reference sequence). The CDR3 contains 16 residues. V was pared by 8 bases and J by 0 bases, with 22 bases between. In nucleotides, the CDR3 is TGTGCCGGGTGGTCTCAGGCCCATCAATTGAACACTGAAGCTTTCTTT. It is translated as CAGWSQAHQLNTEAFF.

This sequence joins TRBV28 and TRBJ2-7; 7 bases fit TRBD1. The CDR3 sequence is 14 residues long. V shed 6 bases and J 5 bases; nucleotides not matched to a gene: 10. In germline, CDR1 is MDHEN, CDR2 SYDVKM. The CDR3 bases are TGTGCCAGCAGGACCTACCGGGACAGAGACGAGCAGTACTTC. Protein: CASRTYRDRDEQYF. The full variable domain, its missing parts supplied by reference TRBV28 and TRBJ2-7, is DVKVTQSSRYLVKRTGEKVFLECVQDMDHENMFWYRQDPGLGLRLIYFSYDVKMKEKGDIPEGYSVSREKKERFSLILESASTNQTSMYLCASRTYRDRDEQYFGPGTRLTVT.

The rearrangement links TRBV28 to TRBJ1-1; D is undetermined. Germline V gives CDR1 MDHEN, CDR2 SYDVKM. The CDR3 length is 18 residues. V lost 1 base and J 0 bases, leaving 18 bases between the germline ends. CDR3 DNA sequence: TGTGCCAGCAGTTTATTAGGACTACAATTGACTATGAACACTGAAGCTTTCTTT. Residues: CASSLLGLQLTMNTEAFF.

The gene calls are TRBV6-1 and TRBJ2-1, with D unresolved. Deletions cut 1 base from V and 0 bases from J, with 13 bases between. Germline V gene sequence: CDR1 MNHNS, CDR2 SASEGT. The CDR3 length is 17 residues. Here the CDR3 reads CASSEDPQAASYNEQFF. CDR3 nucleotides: TGTGCCAGCAGTGAAGACCCCCAGGCGGCCTCCTACAATGAGCAGTTCTTC.